This TCR beta chain was captured by sequencing in a study of T cell responses to AZD1222 COVID-19 vaccine. Study-level information: Second-dose schedules of about 4 or about 12 weeks were combined.

Comment on this clone: Its antigen is undetermined.

Overall study findings and caveats: With two AZD1222 doses given, Spike-specific TCR breadth and depth both rose. Repertoire samples came only from after the peak T cell response. Seropositive AZD1222 recipients at baseline numbered only 5 to 7.

Measured with immunoSEQ multiplex PCR; TCRdb has only the in-frame clones, and not every one. This sample has approximately 85,000 clones, with roughly nine tenths found just once. The germline V gene has CDR1 ENHRY and CDR2 SYGVKD. This CDR3 has 14 amino acids. The V end lost 3 bases, the J end lost 7 bases, and 13 bases lay between the germline ends. The source of this sequence is an adult in good health. Sequenced here: peripheral blood, sampled on day 0 of AZD1222 vaccination. V usage is TRBV10-3 and J usage is TRBJ2-1, with D perhaps assigned TRBD1 or TRBD2 (7 bases each). The chain's CDR3 is CAISDQQGGNEQFF. For the CDR3, the DNA is TGTGCCATCAGTGATCAGCAGGGGGGGAATGAGCAGTTCTTC.